A selection of T cell receptor beta chains follows, all from one sample in a study of blood T cell repertoires in COVID-19. TCRdb's table, derived via immunoSEQ multiplex PCR, lists solely in-frame clones and lacks some. Of about 200,000 clones detected, approximately 87% appear once; the ten largest clones hold roughly 2.2%. Sequencing was carried out using peripheral blood. These receptor sequences come from a woman between 50 and 59 years old with acute or convalescent COVID-19. The CDR3 runs from the conserved cysteine through the conserved F or W. Fields, in order: V gene, D gene, J gene, CDR3 length, clone size, CDR3 protein, CDR3 DNA. The D gene is left open where the match is weak. Size is omitted from some rows. Given values are once, few, many or a class for expanded clones.

V gene: TRBV18; D gene: TRBD1; J gene: TRBJ1-1; CDR3 length: 17; clone size: few; CDR3 protein: CASPPDRGGIMNTEAFF; CDR3 DNA: TGTGCCAGCCCCCCGGACAGGGGCGGGATAATGAACACTGAAGCTTTCTTT
V gene: TRBV28; D gene: -; J gene: TRBJ1-1; CDR3 length: 11; clone size: many; CDR3 protein: CASSVSTEAFF; CDR3 DNA: TGTGCCAGCTCCGTTAGCACTGAAGCTTTCTTT
V gene: TRBV9; D gene: -; J gene: TRBJ2-2; CDR3 length: 15; clone size: -; CDR3 protein: CASSVEGGGTGELFF; CDR3 DNA: TGTGCCAGCAGCGTAGAGGGAGGAGGCACCGGGGAGCTGTTTTTT
V gene: TRBV7-9; D gene: -; J gene: TRBJ1-2; CDR3 length: 12; clone size: -; CDR3 protein: CASSLIVEGFPF; CDR3 DNA: TGTGCCAGCAGCCTCATCGTCGAGGGTTTCCCATTC
V gene: TRBV9; D gene: TRBD1; J gene: TRBJ2-7; CDR3 length: 12; clone size: -; CDR3 protein: CASSAQGNEQYF; CDR3 DNA: TGTGCCAGCAGCGCACAGGGGAACGAGCAGTACTTC
V gene: TRBV28; D gene: TRBD2; J gene: TRBJ2-1; CDR3 length: 15; clone size: once; CDR3 protein: CASSFGGSSYNEQFF; CDR3 DNA: TGTGCCAGCAGTTTCGGGGGGAGCTCCTACAATGAGCAGTTCTTC
V gene: TRBV6-5; D gene: TRBD1; J gene: TRBJ1-3; CDR3 length: 15; clone size: once; CDR3 protein: CASRYEGTAGNTIYF; CDR3 DNA: TGTGCCAGCAGGTACGAAGGGACAGCCGGAAACACCATATATTTT
V gene: TRBV6-2/TRBV6-3; D gene: -; J gene: TRBJ2-1; CDR3 length: 11; clone size: -; CDR3 protein: CASSYVFEQFF; CDR3 DNA: TGTGCCAGCAGTTACGTATTCGAGCAGTTCTTC
V gene: TRBV5-6; D gene: TRBD1; J gene: TRBJ1-2; CDR3 length: 15; clone size: -; CDR3 protein: CASRPGTGLSYGYTF; CDR3 DNA: TGTGCCAGCAGGCCCGGGACAGGGTTATCCTATGGCTACACCTTC
V gene: TRBV19; D gene: -; J gene: TRBJ2-3; CDR3 length: 15; clone size: -; CDR3 protein: CASSIMASTPDTQYF; CDR3 DNA: TGTGCCAGTAGTATAATGGCTAGCACCCCAGATACGCAGTATTTT
V gene: TRBV9; D gene: -; J gene: TRBJ2-1; CDR3 length: 14; clone size: -; CDR3 protein: CATHGVLTYNEQFF; CDR3 DNA: TGTGCCACCCACGGGGTCCTCACCTACAATGAGCAGTTCTTC
V gene: TRBV6-5; D gene: -; J gene: TRBJ2-7; CDR3 length: 14; clone size: -; CDR3 protein: CASSLHRETYEQYF; CDR3 DNA: TGTGCCAGCAGCTTACACAGGGAAACCTACGAGCAGTACTTC
V gene: TRBV18; D gene: TRBD2; J gene: TRBJ2-2; CDR3 length: 18; clone size: few; CDR3 protein: CASSFGLAGDWDTGELFF; CDR3 DNA: TGTGCCAGCTCTTTCGGACTAGCGGGGGACTGGGACACCGGGGAGCTGTTTTTT
V gene: TRBV19; D gene: TRBD1; J gene: TRBJ1-5; CDR3 length: 15; clone size: -; CDR3 protein: CASKNRGRDDQPQHF; CDR3 DNA: TGTGCCAGTAAAAACAGGGGGCGCGATGATCAGCCCCAGCATTTT
V gene: TRBV6-5; D gene: TRBD1; J gene: TRBJ2-1; CDR3 length: 15; clone size: -; CDR3 protein: CASRSRQGFYNEQFF; CDR3 DNA: TGTGCCAGCAGATCACGACAGGGATTCTACAATGAGCAGTTCTTC
V gene: TRBV27; D gene: -; J gene: TRBJ1-5; CDR3 length: 13; clone size: few; CDR3 protein: CASSLNREQPQHF; CDR3 DNA: TGTGCCAGCAGTCTCAACAGAGAACAGCCCCAGCATTTT
V gene: TRBV7-9; D gene: TRBD1; J gene: TRBJ1-1; CDR3 length: 14; clone size: -; CDR3 protein: CASSSQGAASEAFF; CDR3 DNA: TGTGCCAGCAGCTCCCAGGGGGCTGCGTCTGAAGCTTTCTTT
V gene: TRBV11-2; D gene: TRBD1; J gene: TRBJ2-3; CDR3 length: 15; clone size: -; CDR3 protein: CASSSAAGGKDTQYF; CDR3 DNA: TGTGCCAGCAGCTCCGCGGCAGGGGGCAAAGATACGCAGTATTTT
V gene: TRBV5-1; D gene: -; J gene: TRBJ1-3; CDR3 length: 15; clone size: -; CDR3 protein: CASSLVPSSGNTIYF; CDR3 DNA: TGCGCCAGCAGCTTGGTGCCGAGCTCTGGAAACACCATATATTTT
V gene: TRBV27; D gene: -; J gene: TRBJ1-4; CDR3 length: 14; clone size: -; CDR3 protein: CASSFRAPGEKLFF; CDR3 DNA: TGTGCCAGCAGTTTCCGGGCCCCGGGAGAAAAACTGTTTTTT
V gene: TRBV5-1; D gene: TRBD1; J gene: TRBJ1-1; CDR3 length: 13; clone size: -; CDR3 protein: CASSFQGATEAFF; CDR3 DNA: TGCGCCAGCAGCTTTCAGGGGGCGACTGAAGCTTTCTTT
V gene: TRBV15; D gene: -; J gene: TRBJ2-1; CDR3 length: 15; clone size: once; CDR3 protein: CATSTREAAYNEQFF; CDR3 DNA: TGTGCCACCAGCACACGGGAAGCAGCCTACAATGAGCAGTTCTTC
V gene: TRBV4-1; D gene: TRBD2; J gene: TRBJ2-7; CDR3 length: 15; clone size: -; CDR3 protein: CASSQSAGGPSEQYF; CDR3 DNA: TGCGCCAGCAGCCAAAGCGCGGGAGGGCCCTCCGAGCAGTACTTC
V gene: TRBV19; D gene: TRBD2; J gene: TRBJ2-1; CDR3 length: 15; clone size: -; CDR3 protein: CASSTLAGVHNEQFF; CDR3 DNA: TGTGCCAGTAGTACCCTGGCGGGGGTCCACAATGAGCAGTTCTTC
V gene: TRBV4-3; D gene: TRBD2; J gene: TRBJ2-1; CDR3 length: 16; clone size: -; CDR3 protein: CASSRTRGGPYNEQFF; CDR3 DNA: TGCGCCAGCAGCCGGACGCGGGGGGGCCCCTACAATGAGCAGTTCTTC
V gene: TRBV29-1; D gene: -; J gene: TRBJ1-1; CDR3 length: 13; clone size: -; CDR3 protein: CSVAGTLNTEAFF; CDR3 DNA: TGCAGCGTGGCCGGGACACTTAACACTGAAGCTTTCTTT
V gene: TRBV7-2; D gene: TRBD1; J gene: TRBJ1-1; CDR3 length: 14; clone size: -; CDR3 protein: CASSQGQGYTEAFF; CDR3 DNA: TGTGCCAGCAGCCAGGGACAGGGATACACTGAAGCTTTCTTT
V gene: TRBV6-5; D gene: TRBD2; J gene: TRBJ2-5; CDR3 length: 14; clone size: -; CDR3 protein: CASSRGEYQETQYF; CDR3 DNA: TGTGCCAGCAGCCGGGGGGAGTACCAAGAGACCCAGTACTTC
V gene: TRBV5-6; D gene: TRBD1; J gene: TRBJ2-3; CDR3 length: 14; clone size: -; CDR3 protein: CASSPRTGGDTQYF; CDR3 DNA: TGTGCCAGCAGCCCCCGGACAGGGGGTGATACGCAGTATTTT
V gene: TRBV19; D gene: TRBD1; J gene: TRBJ2-7; CDR3 length: 15; clone size: -; CDR3 protein: CASRPRQGLLYEQYF; CDR3 DNA: TGTGCCAGCAGACCGAGACAGGGATTGCTCTACGAGCAGTACTTC
V gene: TRBV14; D gene: TRBD2; J gene: TRBJ2-1; CDR3 length: 20; clone size: -; CDR3 protein: CASSQVAGAPSHPLYNEQFF; CDR3 DNA: TGTGCCAGCAGCCAGGTAGCGGGAGCCCCCAGCCATCCCCTTTACAATGAGCAGTTCTTC
V gene: TRBV30; D gene: -; J gene: TRBJ1-2; CDR3 length: 13; clone size: -; CDR3 protein: CAWSTGPYYGYTF; CDR3 DNA: TGTGCCTGGAGTACAGGGCCCTACTATGGCTACACCTTC